The entry that follows covers one TCR beta chain sequence. The table came from immunoSEQ multiplex PCR; TCRdb's copy has only in-frame clones and leaves some out. In the table there are over 60,000 clones, 89% of which are singletons. The CDR3 runs to 13 residues. The V end lost 7 bases, the J end lost 3 bases, and 12 bases lay between the germline ends. This record belongs to a study of blood T cell repertoires in COVID-19. Study-wide context: Samples representing acute and convalescent COVID-19 were sourced from the United States, Italy and Spain. Nucleic acid was either cDNA or gDNA, and it came from T cells, B-cell-depleted T cells, or PBMCs.

The sequence derives from a man of 80 years or more with acute or convalescent COVID-19. The gene calls are TRBV12-3 or TRBV12-4 and TRBJ1-1; D uncertain. Sequenced material: peripheral blood. CDR3 coding DNA: TGTGCCAGCACCCTAGAGAGTTACACTGAAGCTTTCTTT. Its translation: CASTLESYTEAFF.